The 30 T cell receptor beta chains in this list originate from one sample, sequenced in a study of blood T cell repertoires in COVID-19. This table comes from immunoSEQ multiplex PCR, and its TCRdb copy is limited to in-frame clones, with some not included. The data hold tens of thousands of clones, with roughly 80% observed a single time. Sequenced material: peripheral blood. These receptors all come from a man aged 70-80 years with acute or convalescent COVID-19.

The rearrangement joins TRBV7-8 to TRBJ1-2; no firm D call. Trimming took 3 bases from V and 0 from J, leaving 5 bases between them. The CDR3 sequence is 13 residues long. CDR1 is SGHVS and CDR2 is FQNEAQ in the germline V gene. CDR3 coding DNA: TGTGCCAGCAGCTTCGGGACTAACTATGGCTACACCTTC. Protein: CASSFGTNYGYTF. The entire variable domain, with the rest obtained from reference TRBV7-8 and TRBJ1-2, is as follows: GAGVSQSPRYKVAKRGQDVALRCDPISGHVSLFWYQQALGQGPEFLTYFQNEAQLDKSGLPSDRFFAERPEGSVSTLKIQRTQQEDSAVYLCASSFGTNYGYTFGSGTRLTVV.

This rearrangement joins TRBV6-5 to TRBJ2-5, with D possibly matching TRBD2 (5 bases). V was clipped by 3 bases and J by 4 bases, with 15 bases between them. Germline CDR1 and CDR2: MNHEY and SVGAGI. The length of the CDR3 is 15 residues. Here the CDR3 DNA reads TGTGCCAGCAGTTATGAGGGCTACCCCGGAGAGACCCAGTACTTC. Translated, it gives CASSYEGYPGETQYF.

The chain is built from TRBV18 and TRBJ1-1, with no clear D. Germline CDR1 reads KGHSH; CDR2 reads LQKENI. The CDR3 length is 12 residues. The germline V and J ends were trimmed by 4 bases and 8 bases, with 11 bases remaining between them. The CDR3 sequence: CASSLPLREAFF. CDR3 DNA: TGTGCCAGCTCACTACCTCTCAGGGAAGCTTTCTTT.

The chain carries TRBV4-1 and TRBJ2-1; the D gene is possibly TRBD1 (6 bases). Per the germline V gene, CDR1 is MGHRA and CDR2 is YSYEKL. Trimming removed 2 bases from V and 6 bases from J, with 11 bases in between. CDR3 size: 14 residues. The CDR3 bases are TGCGCCAGCAGCCAATACAGGGACCTCAATGAGCAGTTCTTC. Its translation: CASSQYRDLNEQFF.

J is TRBJ2-7 and V is TRBV10-1; TRBD1 is a possible D gene (6 bases). The V gene's germline CDR1 is WNHNN and CDR2 SYGVQD (reference sequence). Trimming pared 6 bases from V and 8 bases from J, leaving 11 bases between. This CDR3 comprises 11 residues. This chain's CDR3 is CASSSGQQQYF. The CDR3, as DNA: TGCGCCAGCAGCTCCGGACAGCAGCAGTACTTC.

The rearrangement joins TRBV2 to TRBJ2-7, with 12 bases matching TRBD2. Per germline, CDR1 SNHLY and CDR2 FYNNEI. Germline trimming cut 6 bases from V and 6 bases from J; bases unmatched to any gene: 0. The CDR3 is 12 amino acids. The CDR3 region is CASRLAGGEQYF. CDR3 DNA: TGTGCCAGCAGACTAGCGGGAGGCGAGCAGTACTTC.

This rearrangement joins TRBV12-3 or TRBV12-4 to TRBJ1-2, with TRBD1 identical over 9 bases. There are 13 residues in the CDR3. V dropped 6 bases and J dropped 4; count of bases not matched to a gene: 3. The chain's CDR3 is CASRETGGYGYTF. The CDR3 nucleotides read TGTGCCAGCAGGGAGACAGGGGGCTATGGCTACACCTTC.

This clone was seen only a few times. The J gene is TRBJ1-4, the V gene TRBV3-1 (or the pseudogene TRBV3-2); 10 bases line up with TRBD1. Looked up from germline, CDR1 is LGHDT and CDR2 is YNNKEL (reference sequence). CDR3 length equals 16 residues. V trimming: 4 bases; J trimming: 5 bases; junction bases outside the gene matches: 7. The CDR3 loop reads CASSLTTGGPNEKLFF. CDR3 in DNA: TGTGCCAGCAGCCTAACGACAGGGGGCCCCAATGAAAAACTGTTTTTT.

The chain employs TRBV7-2 and TRBJ1-1; tentatively, D is TRBD1 (5 bases). CDR3 length: 11 amino acids. Germline CDR1 reads SGHTA; CDR2 reads FQGNSA. Trimming took off 5 bases at V and 8 bases at J, with 9 bases between the two ends. The CDR3 region is CASSIRTEAFF. In DNA form, the CDR3 reads TGTGCCAGCAGCATTCGGACAGAAGCTTTCTTT.

The chain joins TRBV11-2 to TRBJ2-5; the match to TRBD2 covers 12 bases. From germline, CDR1 is SGHAT and CDR2 FQNNGV. CDR3 length: 15 amino acids. V gave up 5 bases and J gave up 4 bases; unmatched junction bases: 5. The CDR3 DNA follows: TGTGCCAGCAGCCGGACTAGCGGGGCGGTAGAGACCCAGTACTTC. Amino acid sequence: CASSRTSGAVETQYF. Full variable domain (remainder filled in from reference TRBV11-2 and TRBJ2-5): EAGVAQSPRYKIIEKRQSVAFWCNPISGHATLYWYQQILGQGPKLLIQFQNNGVVDDSQLPKDRFSAERLKGVDSTLKIQPAKLEDSAVYLCASSRTSGAVETQYFGPGTRLLVL.

The chain links TRBV18 to TRBJ2-5, with D uncertain. This CDR3 spans 14 amino acids. Trimming cost V 1 base and J 1 base, with 7 bases left between them. In germline, CDR1 is KGHSH, CDR2 LQKENI. CDR3 loop: CASSPLQVQETQYF. For the CDR3, the DNA is TGTGCCAGCTCACCACTTCAGGTCCAAGAGACCCAGTACTTC.

The genes are TRBV27 and TRBJ1-2; 9 bases map to TRBD1. The CDR3 totals 18 residues. Germline CDR1 reads MNHEY; CDR2 reads SMNVEV (reference sequence). The J segment lost 0 bases and the V segment lost 5 bases, leaving 13 bases of the junction unmatched. CDR3 amino acids: CASSPDWTGVRANYGYTF. The CDR3, as DNA: TGTGCCAGCAGTCCCGACTGGACAGGGGTTCGGGCTAACTATGGCTACACCTTC.

CDR3 sequence reads: CASSPNDKAYGYTF. In DNA form, the CDR3 reads TGTGCCAGTAGTCCAAACGACAAGGCTTATGGCTACACCTTC. The chain has TRBV19 and TRBJ1-2; D ambiguous. This CDR3 spans 14 amino acids. V dropped 5 bases and J dropped 5 bases, with 15 bases sitting between them. Germline values: CDR1 LNHDA, CDR2 SQIVND (reference sequence). Full variable domain (rest looked up from reference TRBV19 and TRBJ1-2): DGGITQSPKYLFRKEGQNVTLSCEQNLNHDAMYWYRQDPGQGLRLIYYSQIVNDFQKGDIAEGYSVSREKKESFPLTVTSAQKNPTAFYLCASSPNDKAYGYTFGSGTRLTVV.

The chain carries TRBV21-1 and TRBJ1-2; the table's D call of TRBD1 was not tested on the DNA. TRBV21-1 is assigned pseudogene status. The CDR3 extends over 18 amino acids. CDR3 sequence: CASSDSPSGGGPNYGYTF. The CDR3 DNA is TGTGCCAGCAGCGATTCCCCAAGCGGAGGGGGCCCTAACTATGGCTACACCTTC.

This clone was seen a single time. The chain employs TRBV7-2 and TRBJ2-5; 9 bases match TRBD1. Germline loops: CDR1 SGHTA, CDR2 FQGNSA. The CDR3 sequence is 15 residues long. The J segment lost 5 bases and the V segment lost 4 bases, leaving 8 bases of the junction unmatched. The DNA for the CDR3 is TGTGCCAGCAGCTCACGCCGGGACAGGGACGAGACCCAGTACTTC. Its protein product is CASSSRRDRDETQYF. Full variable domain (outside the CDR3, taken from reference TRBV7-2 and TRBJ2-5): GAGVSQSPSNKVTEKGKDVELRCDPISGHTALYWYRQSLGQGLEFLIYFQGNSAPDKSGLPSDRFSAERTGGSVSTLTIQRTQQEDSAVYLCASSSRRDRDETQYFGPGTRLLVL.

This chain joins TRBV5-1 and TRBJ2-1, with D maybe TRBD1 (6 bases). This CDR3 spans 16 amino acids. V was trimmed by 4 bases and J by 4 bases, leaving 18 bases between them. Germline V gene sequence: CDR1 SGHRS, CDR2 YFSETQ. The CDR3 here is CASSLQQGGRYNEQFF. DNA for the CDR3: TGCGCCAGCAGCCTACAACAAGGGGGAAGGTACAATGAGCAGTTCTTC.

The chain combines TRBV19 with TRBJ2-7, with 9 positions matching TRBD1. Looked up from germline, CDR1 is LNHDA and CDR2 is SQIVND (reference sequence). J gave up 0 bases and V 5 bases, and 8 bases lay outside the gene matches. This CDR3 comprises 16 residues. The CDR3 sequence: CASSLSGTGISYEQYF. In DNA form, the CDR3 reads TGTGCCAGTAGTTTATCCGGGACAGGGATCTCCTACGAGCAGTACTTC.

This chain connects TRBV7-8 to TRBJ2-7; 11 nucleotides match TRBD2. The CDR3 consists of 15 residues. Germline lookup yields CDR1 SGHVS and CDR2 FQNEAQ. V was pared by 6 bases and J by 4 bases, with 8 bases of the junction left unmatched. The CDR3 spells CASRVLAGGLYEQYF. CDR3 bases: TGTGCCAGCAGGGTGTTAGCGGGGGGGCTTTACGAGCAGTACTTC.

This chain links TRBV7-3 with TRBJ2-3; 11 bases are a match to TRBD1. The CDR3 is 16 residues long. Germline assignment: CDR1 SGHTA and CDR2 FQGTGA. The ends lost 6 bases at V and 4 bases at J; junction bases unmatched: 9. This CDR3 is CASSPLGQGASDTQYF. The CDR3 nucleotides are TGTGCCAGCAGTCCCCTCGGACAGGGGGCTTCAGATACGCAGTATTTT.

The chain is built from TRBV5-1 and TRBJ1-3, with D possibly matching TRBD1 (6 bases). The CDR3 loop spans 16 amino acids. Germline values: CDR1 SGHRS, CDR2 YFSETQ. The V end lost 3 bases, the J end lost 0 bases, and 13 bases lay between the germline ends. This CDR3 reads CASSSLTGSSGNTIYF. For the CDR3, the DNA is TGCGCCAGCAGCTCACTGACAGGAAGCTCTGGAAACACCATATATTTT.

V is TRBV19 and J is TRBJ1-5; 7 bases are a match to TRBD1. Germline loops: CDR1 LNHDA, CDR2 SQIVND (reference sequence). J gave up 3 bases and V 5 bases, and 10 bases lay outside the gene matches. The CDR3 loop spans 16 amino acids. The CDR3: CASSGTGAPYNQPQHF. The CDR3 region has the DNA TGTGCCAGTAGTGGAACAGGGGCCCCTTACAATCAGCCCCAGCATTTT. Full variable domain (rest looked up from reference TRBV19 and TRBJ1-5): DGGITQSPKYLFRKEGQNVTLSCEQNLNHDAMYWYRQDPGQGLRLIYYSQIVNDFQKGDIAEGYSVSREKKESFPLTVTSAQKNPTAFYLCASSGTGAPYNQPQHFGDGTRLSIL.

The CDR3 sequence: CASSYGEGWSSYEQYF. DNA for the CDR3: TGTGCCAGCAGTTACGGGGAGGGTTGGAGCTCCTACGAGCAGTACTTC. V is TRBV6-5 and J is TRBJ2-7, with TRBD2 identical over 7 bases. CDR3 length: 16 amino acids. Germline trimming cut 2 bases from V and 0 bases from J; bases unmatched to any gene: 7. Germline CDR1 is MNHEY and CDR2 is SVGAGI.

Here the CDR3 DNA reads TGTGCCAGCAGTTACGACAGCCTACCGAACACCGGGGAGCTGTTTTTT. Its translation: CASSYDSLPNTGELFF. The rearrangement uses TRBV6-6 and TRBJ2-2, with D tentatively TRBD1 (5 bases). CDR1 is MNHNY and CDR2 is SVGAGI in the germline V gene (reference sequence). The CDR3 has 16 amino acids. V shed 2 bases and J shed 0 bases, with 10 bases lying between them.

V is TRBV2 and J is TRBJ2-2, with 9 bases aligning to TRBD1. The CDR3 is made up of 15 amino acids. V shed 5 bases, J shed 1 base, and the junction held 2 bases outside the gene matches. Germline lookup yields CDR1 SNHLY and CDR2 FYNNEI. The CDR3 here is CASSPGQGNTGELFF. The DNA of the CDR3 is TGTGCCAGCAGTCCGGGACAGGGGAACACCGGGGAGCTGTTTTTT.

The J gene is TRBJ2-3, the V gene TRBV5-1; TRBD2 is a possible D gene (5 bases). Germline V gene sequence: CDR1 SGHRS, CDR2 YFSETQ. The CDR3 totals 15 residues. Trimming shortened V by 0 bases and J by 5 bases, and 13 bases separated the two germline ends. CDR3 region: CASSLVGPEGDTQYF. The CDR3 DNA sequence: TGCGCCAGCAGCTTGGTAGGGCCCGAGGGAGATACGCAGTATTTT.

The CDR3 loop is CASSPLQGPNQPQHF. The CDR3 nucleotides read TGTGCCAGCAGCCCCTTACAGGGTCCCAATCAGCCCCAGCATTTT. The chain links TRBV7-2 to TRBJ1-5, with D perhaps matching TRBD1 (6 bases). Germline CDR1 reads SGHTA; CDR2 reads FQGNSA. Trimming cost V 5 bases and J 3 bases, with 14 bases left between them. The length of the CDR3 is 15 residues.

The chain uses TRBV3-1 (or the pseudogene TRBV3-2) and TRBJ2-1, with a possible D match to TRBD1 (6 bases). CDR1 is LGHDT and CDR2 is YNNKEL in the germline V gene (reference sequence). The germline V and J ends were trimmed by 4 bases and 0 bases, with 13 bases remaining between them. The CDR3 is 16 amino acids. The CDR3 coding sequence is TGTGCCAGCAGCCTCTCGGACAGTAGCTCCTACAATGAGCAGTTCTTC. As protein: CASSLSDSSSYNEQFF.

CDR3: CASSDPGQVSNQPQHF. DNA for the CDR3: TGTGCCAGCAGTGATCCCGGACAGGTTAGCAATCAGCCCCAGCATTTT. This chain joins TRBV2 and TRBJ1-5, with 7 bases identical to TRBD1. Germline V lookup: CDR1 SNHLY, CDR2 FYNNEI. J was trimmed by 0 bases and V by 3 bases; bases with no gene match: 5. The CDR3 consists of 16 residues.

J is TRBJ2-3 and V is TRBV5-1, with D perhaps matching TRBD2 (6 bases). Trimming stripped 4 bases from V and 6 bases from J, with 18 bases between. This CDR3 comprises 15 residues. Germline CDR1 reads SGHRS; CDR2 reads YFSETQ. Written as DNA, the CDR3 is TGCGCCAGCAGCGCCACGACTAGGTTTGCGGATACGCAGTATTTT. Residues: CASSATTRFADTQYF.

The chain is built from TRBV5-4 and TRBJ2-1; 15 bases match TRBD2. The CDR3 totals 16 residues. The germline V gene encodes CDR1 SGHNT and CDR2 YYREEE (reference sequence). V trimming: 0 bases; J trimming: 9 bases; junction bases outside the gene matches: 4. Here the CDR3 DNA reads TGTGCCAGCAGCTTGGATGGGACTAGCGGGGGGCGTGAGCAGTTCTTC. This codes for CASSLDGTSGGREQFF.